A selection of T cell receptor beta chains follows, all from one sample in a study of circulating and synovial CD4+ cells in juvenile arthritis. Generated by immunoSEQ multiplex PCR, the TCRdb table keeps only in-frame clones and is missing some. The sample records around 30,000 clones, roughly 95% being singletons. The specimen sequenced was CD4+ T cells from blood. The source of these receptors is a human donor with juvenile idiopathic arthritis. CDR3s include the opening cysteine and the closing phenylalanine or tryptophan. The D gene is left open where the match is weak. Clone sizes are given selectively: once, few, many, or a class where the clone is expanded.

once	TRBJ2-3	NA	TRBV28	TGTGCCAGCGGCCTCGTCCCGCCCAGCACAGATACGCAGTATTTT	CASGLVPPSTDTQYF
NA	TRBJ2-6	NA	TRBV9	TGTGCCAGCAGCGCGAGGGCGAACTCTGGGGCCAACGTCCTGACTTTC	CASSARANSGANVLTF
NA	TRBJ1-4	NA	TRBV30	TGTGCCTGGACATCCGACAGGCCTGCAACTAATGAAAAACTGTTTTTT	CAWTSDRPATNEKLFF
NA	TRBJ2-1	TRBD2	TRBV19	TGTGCCAGTAGTGTGATTGGGACTAGCGGGGCTAATGAGCAGTTCTTC	CASSVIGTSGANEQFF
NA	TRBJ1-1	TRBD1	TRBV10-3	TGTGCCATCAGTGAGTCGACCCTACAGGGGATATCTGAAGCTTTCTTT	CAISESTLQGISEAFF
NA	TRBJ2-7	TRBD1	TRBV5-6	TGTGCCAGCAGCCCTACCGGGACAGGGGGCAACGAGCAGTACTTC	CASSPTGTGGNEQYF
NA	TRBJ2-7	TRBD2	TRBV10-1	TGCGCCAGCCGGGACTACTCCTACGAGCAGTACTTC	CASRDYSYEQYF
NA	TRBJ2-2	TRBD2	TRBV19	TGTGCCAGTAGCCCGGGAGGGTTCGGGGAGCTGTTTTTT	CASSPGGFGELFF
NA	TRBJ2-7	TRBD1	TRBV7-9	TGTGCCAGCAGCTCCCCTCCGGGACAGGGTGGGTACGAGCAGTACTTC	CASSSPPGQGGYEQYF
NA	TRBJ2-7	TRBD2	TRBV7-2	TGTGCCAGCAGCTTAGCGCGGTCGGGACTAGCGGAGTCCTACGAGCAGTACTTC	CASSLARSGLAESYEQYF
NA	TRBJ1-1	NA	TRBV11-2	TGTGCCAGCAGTTTAGGGGGAGGGACACCTCCATTGAACACTGAAGCTTTCTTT	CASSLGGGTPPLNTEAFF
NA	TRBJ2-1	NA	TRBV11-2	TGTGCCAGCTGCCCCAGTCTTAGCCACAATGAGCAGTTCTTC	CASCPSLSHNEQFF
NA	TRBJ1-5	TRBD1	TRBV7-3	TGTGCCAGCAGCTCCGGGATCCGGGACAGGAGCAATCAGCCCCAGCATTTT	CASSSGIRDRSNQPQHF
NA	TRBJ2-7	TRBD2	TRBV28	TGTGCCAGCAGTGGGACTAGCTTCTACGAGCAGTACTTC	CASSGTSFYEQYF
NA	TRBJ1-5	NA	TRBV19	TGTGCCAGTAGTATAAGGCGTGGCAGGGGTAGCAATCAGCCCCAGCATTTT	CASSIRRGRGSNQPQHF
NA	TRBJ1-1	NA	TRBV19	TGTGCCAGTAGTAAACAGGGAATGGGAACTGAAGCTTTCTTT	CASSKQGMGTEAFF
NA	TRBJ1-5	NA	TRBV6-6	TGTGCTAGTTTACAGGGTATCAATCAGCCCCAGCATTTT	CASLQGINQPQHF
NA	TRBJ2-1	TRBD2	TRBV27	TGTGCCAGCAGCCTGAGACTAGCGGGGATCAATGAGCAGTTCTTC	CASSLRLAGINEQFF
NA	TRBJ1-2	NA	TRBV11-2	TGTGCCAGCAGCCCCCTCGGTAGCGGGGTCTATGGCTACACCTTC	CASSPLGSGVYGYTF
NA	TRBJ2-7	TRBD1	TRBV27	TGTGCCAGCAGTACCCAGGGGGCGGTGGACGAGCAGTACTTC	CASSTQGAVDEQYF
NA	TRBJ1-2	NA	TRBV5-1	TGCGCCAGCAGCTTGGAACAGGTTAGGTATGGCTACACCTTC	CASSLEQVRYGYTF
NA	TRBJ1-1	NA	TRBV19	TGTGCCAGTAGTATAGGTCCCCAGGCTAACCTTATGAACACTGAAGCTTTCTTT	CASSIGPQANLMNTEAFF
NA	TRBJ2-3	NA	TRBV27	TGTGCCAGCAGTTTCCGTCGGGGAGCGGGCACAGATACGCAGTATTTT	CASSFRRGAGTDTQYF
once	TRBJ2-7	TRBD1	TRBV30	TGTGCCTGGAGTGGGGGGACAGGGGTCTCCTACGAGCAGTACTTC	CAWSGGTGVSYEQYF
NA	TRBJ2-7	NA	TRBV5-1	TGCGCCAGCAGCTTGCTAGGGGTCAACGAGCAGTACTTC	CASSLLGVNEQYF
NA	TRBJ2-1	NA	TRBV6-1	TGTGCCAGCAGGGTCCTAGCCGGCAATGAGCAGTTCTTC	CASRVLAGNEQFF
NA	TRBJ1-4	NA	TRBV28	TGTGCCAGCAGTTTAACAGGATTAGAATTAGGACTGTTTTTT	CASSLTGLELGLFF
NA	TRBJ1-3	NA	TRBV13	TGTGCCAGCAGCTTACTAACAGGCCGGGTCTCTGGAAACACCATATATTTT	CASSLLTGRVSGNTIYF
NA	TRBJ2-3	TRBD1	TRBV6-5	TGTGCCAGCAGTTATTACAGGGGGACCTATACGCAGTATTTT	CASSYYRGTYTQYF
NA	TRBJ1-1	NA	TRBV9	TGTGCCAGCAGCGTCGGCCTGATGGGACTGGCGAACACTGAAGCTTTCTTT	CASSVGLMGLANTEAFF
NA	TRBJ2-1	TRBD1	TRBV7-2	TGTGCCAGTACAACCCCCGGGACAGGGAGGAACAATGAGCAGTTCTTC	CASTTPGTGRNNEQFF
NA	TRBJ1-5	NA	TRBV18	TGTGCCAGCTCCCGAAACACGTTCGGGCAGCCCCAGCATTTT	CASSRNTFGQPQHF
once	TRBJ2-1	NA	TRBV27	TGTGCCAGCAGTTTGGGTCGTGGAGATGAGCAGTTCTTC	CASSLGRGDEQFF
NA	TRBJ1-1	TRBD1	TRBV7-8	TGTGCCAGCAGCCCGCGGGACAGGGGCGCTTTCTTT	CASSPRDRGAFF
few	TRBJ2-3	NA	TRBV4-3	TGCGCCAGCAGCCAAGTCGAGACTAGGGCAGATACGCAGTATTTT	CASSQVETRADTQYF
NA	TRBJ2-1	NA	TRBV1	TGCACCAGCAGCCTTTGTATATATAGGGAGGGCGGCAATGAGCAGTTCTTC	CTSSLCIYREGGNEQFF
NA	TRBJ1-5	TRBD1	TRBV19	TGTGCCAGTACCCTACTCGGGCAGGGGGGGCCCCAGCATTTT	CASTLLGQGGPQHF
NA	TRBJ2-5	NA	TRBV5-6	TGTGCCAGCAGCCGGGGCGGGGAAGAGACCCAGTACTTC	CASSRGGEETQYF
NA	TRBJ1-1	NA	TRBV7-9	TGTGCCAGCAGCCCCGGACAGCTGACTGAAGCTTTCTTT	CASSPGQLTEAFF
NA	TRBJ2-7	TRBD2	TRBV4-2	TGTGCCAGCAGCCAAGATCTCGAACTAGCGGGTAGAACCTACGAGCAGTACTTC	CASSQDLELAGRTYEQYF
once	TRBJ1-4	NA	TRBV4-1	TGCGCCAGCAGCCAAGTGGCCGAAAAACTGTTTTTT	CASSQVAEKLFF
NA	TRBJ2-5	TRBD2	TRBV7-3	TGTGCCAGCAGCTTAACGGGAGGGTACCAAGAGACCCAGTACTTC	CASSLTGGYQETQYF
NA	TRBJ2-6	NA	TRBV2	TGTGCCAGCAGTGATCGGTATCGGGATCTGGTAGGCAACGTCCTGACTTTC	CASSDRYRDLVGNVLTF
NA	TRBJ2-5	TRBD2	TRBV7-2	TGTGCCAGCAGCTCGCGACTAGCGGGGGCACAAGAGACCCAGTACTTC	CASSSRLAGAQETQYF
NA	TRBJ1-5	NA	TRBV5-5	TGTGCCAGCAGCCCACGGGAGGCTGGGAATCAGCCCCAGCATTTT	CASSPREAGNQPQHF
NA	TRBJ2-6	NA	TRBV4-1	TGCGCCAGCAGCCTCGGACGGGGGGCAGGAGAATCTGGGGCCAACGTCCTGACTTTC	CASSLGRGAGESGANVLTF
once	TRBJ1-1	NA	TRBV18	TGTGCCAGCTCCCCCAGGGCCGGAGACACTGAAGCTTTCTTT	CASSPRAGDTEAFF
NA	TRBJ1-5	NA	TRBV28	TGTGCCAGCAGCTCGGGTCAGCCCCAGCATTTT	CASSSGQPQHF
NA	TRBJ1-2	NA	TRBV7-2	TGTGCCAGCAGCCCTTACGGTTCAGGGGGCTACACCTTC	CASSPYGSGGYTF
once	TRBJ2-7	TRBD1	TRBV6-5	TGTGCCAGCAGGGGACAGGGGGCTTACGAGCAGTACTTC	CASRGQGAYEQYF
NA	TRBJ2-1	TRBD2	TRBV7-8	TGTGCCAGCAGCTCGGGACTAGCGGGGGCGTTGGATGAGCAGTTCTTC	CASSSGLAGALDEQFF
NA	TRBJ1-6	TRBD1	TRBV25-1	TGTGCCAGCACGGGACAGGGCTATAATTCACCCCTCCACTTT	CASTGQGYNSPLHF
NA	TRBJ2-7	TRBD2	TRBV4-1	TGCGCCAGCAGCCTGATAACTAGCGGCGAGCAGTACTTC	CASSLITSGEQYF
NA	TRBJ2-7	NA	TRBV19	TGTGCCAGTAGTATAACAGGAGTCCTCACCTACGAGCAGTACTTC	CASSITGVLTYEQYF
NA	TRBJ2-3	TRBD2	TRBV11-2	TGTGCCAGCAGCTTCGGGACTAGCGGGGGGGTAGATACGCAGTATTTT	CASSFGTSGGVDTQYF
NA	TRBJ1-2	NA	TRBV30	TGTGGCCTAACAAGGGGACAAACGTTGGGATATGGCTACACCTTC	CGLTRGQTLGYGYTF